This TCR beta chain comes out of a study of blood T cell repertoires in COVID-19. Background on the study: Donors in the United States, Italy and Spain gave samples during acute or convalescent COVID-19.

Measured with immunoSEQ multiplex PCR; TCRdb has only the in-frame clones, and not every one. This sample has about 160,000 clones, with around 87% found just once. This CDR3 is 15 amino acids long. V shed 2 bases and J 3 bases; nucleotides not matched to a gene: 2. CDR1 is MRHNA, CDR2 SNTAGT, per germline. The chain links TRBV6-4 to TRBJ2-3, with 10 bases matching TRBD2. Sample: peripheral blood. This TCR came from a woman in her seventies with COVID-19, enrolled during active disease. CDR3 sequence: CASSDKAGGTDTQYF. CDR3 nucleotides: TGTGCCAGCAGTGACAAAGCGGGGGGGACAGATACGCAGTATTTT.